This T cell receptor beta chain was profiled in a study of blood T cell repertoires in COVID-19. Study as a whole: The samples span acute and convalescent COVID-19 from the United States, Italy and Spain. PBMCs, B-cell-depleted T cells, or T cells were the source of the cDNA or gDNA that made up the material.

Germline CDR1 reads LNHNV; CDR2 reads YYDKDF (reference sequence). There are 14 residues in the CDR3. Trimming at V came to 7 bases and at J to 3 bases, leaving 6 bases not matched to a gene. In the authors' methods: Cell counts per sample came from amplifying reference gene primers. This table comes from immunoSEQ multiplex PCR, and its TCRdb copy is limited to in-frame clones, with some not included. D and trimming come from the DNA, and the V and J calls and clone size come from that table. The table lists approximately 350,000 clones, about 90% of them singletons. The TCR comes from a woman between 18 and 30 years old who had recovered from COVID-19. Material: peripheral blood. This sequence joins TRBV15 and TRBJ1-5; TRBD1 matches at 7 bases. CDR3 loop: CATTRDSYNQPQHF. The CDR3 DNA reads as TGTGCCACCACCAGGGACAGCTACAATCAGCCCCAGCATTTT.